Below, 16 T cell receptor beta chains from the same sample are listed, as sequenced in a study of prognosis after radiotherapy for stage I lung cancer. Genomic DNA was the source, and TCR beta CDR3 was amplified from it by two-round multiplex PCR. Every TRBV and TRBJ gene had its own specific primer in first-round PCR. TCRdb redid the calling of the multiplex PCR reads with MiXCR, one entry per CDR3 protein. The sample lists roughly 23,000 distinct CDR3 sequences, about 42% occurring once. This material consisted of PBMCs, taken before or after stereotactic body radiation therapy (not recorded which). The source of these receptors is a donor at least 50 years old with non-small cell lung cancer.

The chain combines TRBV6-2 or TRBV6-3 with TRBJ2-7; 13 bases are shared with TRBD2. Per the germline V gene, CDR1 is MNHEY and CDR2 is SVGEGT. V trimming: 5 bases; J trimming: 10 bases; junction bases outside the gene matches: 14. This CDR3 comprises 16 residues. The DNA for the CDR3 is TGTGCCAGCAGTACAACCGGGACTAGCGGGATCTACTATCAGTACTTC. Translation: CASSTTGTSGIYYQYF.

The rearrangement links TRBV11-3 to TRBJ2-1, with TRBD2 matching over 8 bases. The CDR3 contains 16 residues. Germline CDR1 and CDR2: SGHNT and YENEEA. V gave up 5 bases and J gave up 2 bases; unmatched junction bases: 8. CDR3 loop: CASSPPAGLAYNEQFF. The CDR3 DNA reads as TGTGCCAGCAGCCCCCCGGCGGGACTAGCCTACAATGAGCAGTTCTTC.

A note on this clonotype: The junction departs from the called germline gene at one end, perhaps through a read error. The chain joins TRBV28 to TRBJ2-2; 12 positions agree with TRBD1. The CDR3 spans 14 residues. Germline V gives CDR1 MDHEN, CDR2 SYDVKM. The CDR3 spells CASRDRGLTGELFF. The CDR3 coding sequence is TGCGCCAGCAGGGACAGGGGGCTGACCGGGGAGCTGTTTTTT.

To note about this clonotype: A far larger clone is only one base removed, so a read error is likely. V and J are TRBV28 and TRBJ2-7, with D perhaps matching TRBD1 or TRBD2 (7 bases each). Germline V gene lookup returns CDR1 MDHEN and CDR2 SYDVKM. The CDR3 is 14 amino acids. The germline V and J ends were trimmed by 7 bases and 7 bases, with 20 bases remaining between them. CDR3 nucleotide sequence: TGTGCCAGCATTCAGGGGGGGACCTACAATGAGCAGTACTTC. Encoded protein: CASIQGGTYNEQYF.

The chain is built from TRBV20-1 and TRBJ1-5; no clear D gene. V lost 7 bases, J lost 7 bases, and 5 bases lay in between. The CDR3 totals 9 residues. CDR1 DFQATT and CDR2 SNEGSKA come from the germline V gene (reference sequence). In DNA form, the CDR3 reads TGCAGTGGTGGCCAGCCCCAGCATTTT. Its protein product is CSGGQPQHF.

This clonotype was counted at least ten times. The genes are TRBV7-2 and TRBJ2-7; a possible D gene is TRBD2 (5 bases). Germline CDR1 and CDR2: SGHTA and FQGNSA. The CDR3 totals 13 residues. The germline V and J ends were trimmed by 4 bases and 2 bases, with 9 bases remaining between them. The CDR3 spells CASSSSGPYEQYF. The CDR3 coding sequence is TGTGCCAGCAGCTCAAGCGGACCCTACGAGCAGTACTTC.

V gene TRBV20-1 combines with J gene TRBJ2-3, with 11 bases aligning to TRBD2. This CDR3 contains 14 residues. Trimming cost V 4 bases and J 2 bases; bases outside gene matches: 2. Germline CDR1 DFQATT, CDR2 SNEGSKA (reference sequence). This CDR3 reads CSATGLAATDTQYF. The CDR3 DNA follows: TGCAGTGCTACGGGACTAGCGGCCACAGATACGCAGTATTTT.

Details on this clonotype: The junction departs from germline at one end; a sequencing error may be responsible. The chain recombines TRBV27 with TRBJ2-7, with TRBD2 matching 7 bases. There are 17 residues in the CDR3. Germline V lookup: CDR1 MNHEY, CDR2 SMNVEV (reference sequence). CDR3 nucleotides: TGTGCCATCAGTTTACGTGGCGGGAGAGCCCCTTCCTACGAGCAGTACTTC. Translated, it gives CAISLRGGRAPSYEQYF.

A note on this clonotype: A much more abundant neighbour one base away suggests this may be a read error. CDR3 coding DNA: TGCAGCTTTGGCCCCCGGGGGACCCAGTACTTC. Translating gives CSFGPRGTQYF. This chain uses TRBV29-1 with TRBJ2-5, with D perhaps matching TRBD2 (5 bases). The V gene lost 8 bases and the J gene lost 7 bases, with 14 bases spanning the gap. The CDR3 has 11 residues. Germline loops: CDR1 SQVTM, CDR2 ANQGSEA.

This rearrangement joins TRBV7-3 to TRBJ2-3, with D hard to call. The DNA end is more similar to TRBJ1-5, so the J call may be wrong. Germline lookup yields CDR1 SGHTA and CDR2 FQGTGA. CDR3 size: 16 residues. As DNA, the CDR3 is TGTGCCAGCAGCTTATCGGCGGGAGCAGGCACAGATACGCAGCATTTT. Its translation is CASSLSAGAGTDTQHF.

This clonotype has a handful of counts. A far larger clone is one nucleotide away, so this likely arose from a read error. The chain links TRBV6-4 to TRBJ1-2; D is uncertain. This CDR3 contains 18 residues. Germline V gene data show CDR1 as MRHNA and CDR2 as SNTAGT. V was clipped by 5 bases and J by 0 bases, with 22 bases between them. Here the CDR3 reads CASSSVDNPDTTNYGYTF. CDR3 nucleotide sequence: TGTGCCAGCAGTTCCGTAGACAATCCTGATACCACTAACTATGGCTACACCTTC.

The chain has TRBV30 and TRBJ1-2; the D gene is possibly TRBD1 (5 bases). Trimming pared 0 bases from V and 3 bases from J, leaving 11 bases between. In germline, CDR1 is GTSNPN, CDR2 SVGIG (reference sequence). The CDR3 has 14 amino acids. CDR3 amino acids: CAWSVPGTDYGYTF. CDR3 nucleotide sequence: TGTGCCTGGAGTGTACCCGGGACCGACTATGGCTACACCTTC.

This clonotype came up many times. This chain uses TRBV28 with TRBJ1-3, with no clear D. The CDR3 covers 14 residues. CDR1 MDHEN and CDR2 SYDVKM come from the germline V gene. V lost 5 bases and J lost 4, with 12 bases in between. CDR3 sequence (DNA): TGTGCCAGCAGTCCCCCGGGGAAAGGAAACACCATATATTTT. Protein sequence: CASSPPGKGNTIYF.

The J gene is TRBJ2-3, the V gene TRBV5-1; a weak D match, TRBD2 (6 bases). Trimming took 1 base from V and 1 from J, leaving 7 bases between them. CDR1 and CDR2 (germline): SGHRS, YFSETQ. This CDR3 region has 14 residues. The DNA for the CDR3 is TGCGCCAGCAGCTTGATAGCGGGCACAGATACGCAGTATTTT. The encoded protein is CASSLIAGTDTQYF.

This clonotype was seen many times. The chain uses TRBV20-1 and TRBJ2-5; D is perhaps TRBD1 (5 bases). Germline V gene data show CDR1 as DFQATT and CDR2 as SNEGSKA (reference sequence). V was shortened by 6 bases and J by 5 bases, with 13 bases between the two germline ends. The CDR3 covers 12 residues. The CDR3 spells CSAPQGGETQYF. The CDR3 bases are TGCAGTGCCCCTCAGGGTGGCGAGACCCAGTACTTC.

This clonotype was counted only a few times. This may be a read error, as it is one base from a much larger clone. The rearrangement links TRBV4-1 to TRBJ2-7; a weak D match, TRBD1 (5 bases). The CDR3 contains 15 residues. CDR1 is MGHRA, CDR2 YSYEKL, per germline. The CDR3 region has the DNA TGCGCCGGCAGCCAAGATCCGAAGGGGCTAGGGGAGCAGTACTTC. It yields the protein CAGSQDPKGLGEQYF.